This entry describes one T cell receptor beta chain. The antigen is unknown. Regarding treatment: over 15 received Ad26.COV2.S at low or high dose, single or two shots; 5 received placebo; per-sample allocation not given. It was on day 63 after the first vaccine or placebo injection that samples were taken. V lost 1 base to trimming and J lost 2 bases, with 11 bases between them. From germline, CDR1 is SGHAT and CDR2 FQNNGV. The CDR3 has 15 amino acids. Profiling relied on immunoSEQ multiplex PCR, and the TCRdb table lists in-frame clones only, not all of them. Found here are roughly 500,000 clones, 70% to 90% of them singletons; the top ten hold over 10%. These data originate in a study of Ad26.COV2.S vaccination and SARS-CoV-2 variants. General study findings and limits: Placebo recipients showed lower spike-specific TCR breadth than vaccinees.

The chain links TRBV11-2 to TRBJ2-5, with D possibly matching TRBD1 (6 bases). The source of this sequence is a person aged 18 to 65 who received the Ad26.COV2.S COVID-19 vaccine or a placebo. The sample was peripheral blood, taken in a trial of Ad26.COV2.S vaccine versus placebo. CDR3 region: CASSLGQAFQETQYF. The CDR3 DNA follows: TGTGCCAGCAGCTTAGGACAGGCGTTTCAAGAGACCCAGTACTTC.